This T cell receptor (beta chain) was observed in a study of shared clonotypes between healthy human individuals. The V segment lost 0 bases and the J segment 7 bases; nucleotides outside the gene matches: 8. The length of the CDR3 is 15 residues. Germline-derived CDR1 and CDR2 are SGHNT and YYREEE (reference sequence). The table came from immunoSEQ multiplex PCR; TCRdb's copy has only in-frame clones and leaves some out. Of 1.6 million or so clones in the sample, about 98.5% are singletons; the top ten hold over 0.3%. The sequenced material came from naive CD4+ T cells sorted from blood. The subset denotes: CD45RA+ positively selected. This sequence originates from a young man in good health. This sequence joins TRBV5-4 and TRBJ2-7; 9 bases match TRBD2. Here the CDR3 DNA reads TGTGCCAGCAGCTTGGATCTAGCGGGACTTCGTGAGCAGTACTTC. Translating it yields CASSLDLAGLREQYF.